This passage covers 17 T cell receptor beta chains from one sample sequenced in a study of monozygotic twins with inflammatory bowel disease. TCRdb reprocessed the 5' RACE reads and reports one entry per CDR3 protein, with no DNA. The sample table includes some 200,000 distinct CDR3 sequences. The source material was blood. The receptors were sampled from a human donor with ulcerative colitis or Crohn's disease, or a healthy co-twin of an affected twin (not recorded which).

The V gene is TRBV7-9, the J gene TRBJ2-1. The CDR3 contains 15 residues. CDR1 SEHNR and CDR2 FQNEAQ come from the germline V gene (reference sequence). The chain's CDR3 is CASSLGPIRMNEQFF.

V gene TRBV12-3 or TRBV12-4 combines with J gene TRBJ2-1; the TCRdb D gene call, TRBD2, has no DNA to confirm it. There are 15 residues in the CDR3. The chain's CDR3 is CASSLLRRWAREQFF.

The V and J genes are TRBV7-9 and TRBJ1-2; without DNA, the TCRdb call of TRBD1 cannot be checked. This CDR3 has 16 residues. From germline, CDR1 is SEHNR and CDR2 FQNEAQ (reference sequence). CDR3 amino acids: CASSRTGSEANYGYTF.

The chain links TRBV6-1 to TRBJ2-6; TCRdb gives TRBD2 as the D gene, but with no DNA this cannot be confirmed. Germline V gene lookup returns CDR1 MNHNS and CDR2 SASEGT. The CDR3 is 15 amino acids. The CDR3 is CASSDGGAGANVLTF.

The chain uses TRBV10-3 and TRBJ1-5. This CDR3 has 16 amino acids. The germline V gene has CDR1 ENHRY and CDR2 SYGVKD. CDR3: CAISEPDSYSNQPQHF.

The chain uses TRBV3-1 and TRBJ2-5. This CDR3 is 13 amino acids long. CDR1 is LGHDT, CDR2 YNNKEL, per germline (reference sequence). This chain's CDR3 is CASSQSEWETQYF.

V gene TRBV12-3 or TRBV12-4 combines with J gene TRBJ1-2; the TCRdb D gene call, TRBD1, has no DNA to confirm it. The CDR3 has 13 residues. CDR3 sequence: CASSSQGSSGYTF.

The chain is built from TRBV18 and TRBJ2-7; TCRdb reports TRBD1, a call that lacks DNA to check it against. Germline V gives CDR1 KGHSH, CDR2 LQKENI. CDR3 length equals 12 residues. The CDR3 loop reads CASSPGQREQYF.

The rearrangement uses TRBV5-6 and TRBJ1-6; the TCRdb call, TRBD1, lacks DNA for checking. CDR3 length: 16 residues. CDR1 and CDR2 from the germline V gene are SGHDT and YYEEEE. CDR3 sequence reads: CASSLWATGPNSPLHF.

V gene TRBV12-3 or TRBV12-4 combines with J gene TRBJ1-3; TCRdb proposes TRBD1, but this gene call is untestable without DNA. CDR3 length: 14 residues. The CDR3 reads CASRQGSSGNTIYF.

The J gene is TRBJ2-6, the V gene TRBV9; TCRdb lists TRBD2, though no DNA is available to test this call. Looked up from germline, CDR1 is SGDLS and CDR2 is YYNGEE. There are 16 residues in the CDR3. This CDR3 reads CASSPTSWAGANVLTF. The full variable domain, completed using reference TRBV9 and TRBJ2-6, is DSGVTQTPKHLITATGQRVTLRCSPRSGDLSVYWYQQSLDQGLQFLIQYYNGEERAKGNILERFSAQQFPDLHSELNLSSLELGDSALYFCASSPTSWAGANVLTFGAGSRLTVL.

V is TRBV20-1 and J is TRBJ2-1; TCRdb's assignment of TRBD2 cannot be checked, as there is no DNA. This CDR3 spans 19 amino acids. Germline-derived CDR1 and CDR2 are DFQATT and SNEGSKA (reference sequence). The CDR3 sequence: CSARPTLGTSGGVRNEQFF.

The gene calls are TRBV29-1 and TRBJ1-1. The CDR3 is 14 residues long. Germline V CDR1 and CDR2: SQVTM, ANQGSEA. The CDR3 loop reads CSAGGRTGGTDAFF.

V is TRBV12-3 or TRBV12-4 and J is TRBJ1-5. The CDR3 is made up of 13 amino acids. The CDR3 region is CASSTNSNQPQHF.

The rearrangement links TRBV6-2 or TRBV6-3 to TRBJ1-6. The CDR3 has 15 residues. Per the germline V gene, CDR1 is MNHEY and CDR2 is SVGEGT. The CDR3 loop reads CASTDGSANNSPLHF.

The chain employs TRBV3-1 and TRBJ1-5; absent DNA, TCRdb's TRBD1 call cannot be checked. CDR1 and CDR2 (germline): LGHDT, YNNKEL (reference sequence). The CDR3 length is 18 residues. The CDR3 protein is CASSHSDRGRHGNQPQHF.

The chain is built from TRBV7-9 and TRBJ2-5. Germline V gene data show CDR1 as SEHNR and CDR2 as FQNEAQ (reference sequence). The CDR3 totals 13 residues. CDR3 residues: CASSWVLGETQYF.